The TCR beta chain under discussion was sequenced for a study of human T cells and chemical hapten exposure. This clonotype was seen only a few times. Its antigen remains unknown. Sample time point: patch test 1, 2 weeks after DPC sensitization. Stated treatment: therapeutic diphenylcyclopropenone sensitization with weekly scalp DPC. Donors were 18 to 70-year-old alopecia patients suitable for DPC. Study results and limitations: Clustering by CDR3 similarity yielded significantly more large clusters from expanded TCRs than controls.

The germline V and J ends were trimmed by 4 bases and 11 bases, with 11 bases remaining between them. Germline values: CDR1 KGHDR, CDR2 SFDVKD. There are 12 residues in the CDR3. TCRdb ran MiXCR on the RACE reads and lists one entry per CDR3 protein. The data show 370,000 or so distinct CDR3 sequences, 4.8% seen once. This receptor was obtained from a woman between 45 and 65 years old with alopecia areata. Some clones in this sample may be carry-over from other donors' samples. The sequenced sample was whole blood, obtained in connection with sensitization to the hapten diphenylcyclopropenone (DPC). This rearrangement joins TRBV24-1 to TRBJ2-1, with D uncertain. The CDR3 nucleotides are TGTGCCACCAGTGACCCGTCGGGTAAGCAGTTCTTC. Its protein product is CATSDPSGKQFF.